This is a list of T cell receptor beta chains from one sample in a study of CD8 T cells in ankylosing spondylitis. One entry per CDR3 protein, called by TCRdb with MiXCR from the 5' RACE reads. The table records a few hundred thousand distinct CDR3 sequences, less than 10% of them present only once. Sequencing was done on a sample of blood, either unsorted or a sorted T cell fraction (not recorded which). The receptor set was obtained from a male donor with ankylosing spondylitis. Both conserved end residues are part of each CDR3. D genes are given only for firm matches. Clone size is stated in some rows and not others, as once, few, many or a class when expanded.

abundance	d_gene	v_gene	len	j_gene	CDR3aa	CDR3nt
few	NA	TRBV5-5	13	TRBJ1-4	CASSLRGYEKLFF	TGTGCCAGCAGCTTGCGGGGCTATGAAAAACTGTTTTTT
NA	NA	TRBV29-1	14	TRBJ2-1	CSHPRAGSYNEQFF	TGCAGCCACCCCCGGGCAGGCTCCTACAATGAGCAGTTCTTC
NA	NA	TRBV25-1	16	TRBJ1-6	CASSEFSGDKNSPLHF	TGTGCCAGCAGTGAATTTAGTGGGGACAAAAATTCACCCCTCCACTTT
many	TRBD1	TRBV5-1	15	TRBJ2-1	CASSPGTGSHNEQFF	TGCGCCAGCAGCCCCGGGACAGGCTCTCACAATGAGCAGTTCTTC
NA	NA	TRBV6-2/TRBV6-3	12	TRBJ2-7	CASSWRGHEQYF	TGTGCCAGCAGTTGGAGAGGGCACGAGCAGTACTTC
many	NA	TRBV29-1	15	TRBJ2-7	CSVAGGQSSSYEQYF	TGCAGCGTTGCGGGGGGACAGTCGAGCTCCTACGAGCAGTACTTC
NA	NA	TRBV30	11	TRBJ2-1	CAWSPSNEQFF	TGTGCCTGGAGTCCAAGCAATGAGCAGTTCTTC
many	NA	TRBV7-2	16	TRBJ1-3	CASSLAPGDSGNTIYF	TGTGCCAGCAGCTTAGCACCCGGGGATTCTGGAAACACCATATATTTT
many	TRBD2	TRBV9	15	TRBJ2-3	CASSVTGLAGDTQYF	TGTGCCAGCAGCGTAACCGGACTAGCGGGAGATACGCAGTATTTT
few	NA	TRBV20-1	15	TRBJ2-1	CSARRARDAYNEQFF	TGCAGTGCTAGAAGAGCTCGGGACGCCTACAATGAGCAGTTCTTC
NA	NA	TRBV5-4	14	TRBJ2-4	CASSLWLAKNIQYF	TGTGCCAGCAGCTTGTGGTTAGCCAAAAACATTCAGTACTTC